Listed below are T cell receptor beta chains from one sample, sequenced in a study of shared clonotypes between healthy human individuals. Some clones are missing from TCRdb's copy, which holds only in-frame ones; the method was immunoSEQ multiplex PCR. The sample holds a few million clones, nearly 97% seen once. The sequenced sample was naive CD4+ T cells sorted from blood. The receptors here all came from a man in his late teens or twenties in good health. CDR3s include the opening cysteine and the closing phenylalanine or tryptophan. Each record gives: clone size, V gene, J gene, D gene, CDR3 protein, CDR3 DNA. The D gene is left open where the match is weak. Size values are once, few and many counts, or a class for expanded clones, and some rows have none.

clone_size: .
v_call: TRBV21-1
j_call: TRBJ2-7
d_call: .
cdr3_aa: CASSKVLAGTISYEQYF
cdr3_nt: TGTGCCAGCAGCAAAGTCCTAGCGGGAACTATCTCCTACGAGCAGTACTTC

clone_size: .
v_call: TRBV15
j_call: TRBJ2-7
d_call: .
cdr3_aa: CATSRLIAYEQYF
cdr3_nt: TGTGCCACCAGCAGACTCATAGCCTACGAGCAGTACTTC

clone_size: .
v_call: TRBV6-6
j_call: TRBJ2-7
d_call: TRBD2
cdr3_aa: CASSRTSGSFEQYF
cdr3_nt: TGTGCCAGCTCAAGGACTAGCGGGAGTTTCGAGCAGTACTTC

clone_size: .
v_call: TRBV11-2
j_call: TRBJ2-3
d_call: .
cdr3_aa: CASSPPGATDTQYF
cdr3_nt: TGTGCCAGCAGCCCCCCTGGGGCCACAGATACGCAGTATTTT

clone_size: .
v_call: TRBV5-1
j_call: TRBJ2-5
d_call: .
cdr3_aa: CASSLAKDWWSETQYF
cdr3_nt: TGCGCCAGCAGCTTGGCCAAGGACTGGTGGTCAGAGACCCAGTACTTC

clone_size: few
v_call: TRBV30
j_call: TRBJ1-3
d_call: .
cdr3_aa: CAWSGTVGNTIYF
cdr3_nt: TGTGCCTGGAGTGGGACAGTAGGAAACACCATATATTTT

clone_size: .
v_call: TRBV18
j_call: TRBJ2-5
d_call: .
cdr3_aa: CASSPMDTSTTETQYF
cdr3_nt: TGTGCCAGCTCACCAATGGATACAAGTACTACAGAGACCCAGTACTTC

clone_size: .
v_call: TRBV30
j_call: TRBJ2-7
d_call: TRBD1
cdr3_aa: CAWARTGTATYEQYF
cdr3_nt: TGTGCCTGGGCTCGGACAGGGACGGCCACCTACGAGCAGTACTTC

clone_size: .
v_call: TRBV13
j_call: TRBJ2-5
d_call: .
cdr3_aa: CASSLLDGGTQYF
cdr3_nt: TGTGCCAGCAGTCTTTTAGATGGGGGGACCCAGTACTTC

clone_size: .
v_call: TRBV6-1
j_call: TRBJ1-6
d_call: .
cdr3_aa: CASSQGGGTPLHF
cdr3_nt: TGTGCCAGCAGCCAAGGGGGTGGGACACCCCTCCACTTT

clone_size: once
v_call: TRBV14
j_call: TRBJ2-7
d_call: TRBD1
cdr3_aa: CASSQEGGGGLSYEQYF
cdr3_nt: TGTGCCAGCAGCCAAGAAGGGGGCGGCGGACTCTCCTACGAGCAGTACTTC

clone_size: .
v_call: TRBV5-8
j_call: TRBJ2-3
d_call: .
cdr3_aa: CASSFSGLRADTQYF
cdr3_nt: TGTGCCAGCAGCTTTTCGGGACTCCGAGCCGATACGCAGTATTTT

clone_size: .
v_call: TRBV7-2
j_call: TRBJ2-3
d_call: .
cdr3_aa: CASSPDGRRTDTQYF
cdr3_nt: TGTGCCAGCAGCCCGGATGGGAGAAGGACAGATACGCAGTATTTT

clone_size: once
v_call: TRBV2
j_call: TRBJ1-5
d_call: .
cdr3_aa: CASSPQRGGVQPQHF
cdr3_nt: TGTGCCAGCAGTCCCCAGCGCGGGGGCGTTCAGCCCCAGCATTTT

clone_size: .
v_call: TRBV21-1
j_call: TRBJ1-5
d_call: .
cdr3_aa: CASSARERNQPQHF
cdr3_nt: TGTGCCAGCAGCGCGCGCGAAAGAAATCAGCCCCAGCATTTT

clone_size: .
v_call: TRBV6-1
j_call: TRBJ1-1
d_call: .
cdr3_aa: CASSEFRFTGSTNTEAFF
cdr3_nt: TGTGCCAGCAGTGAATTCCGTTTTACAGGGTCAACGAACACTGAAGCTTTCTTT

clone_size: .
v_call: TRBV28
j_call: TRBJ1-2
d_call: .
cdr3_aa: CASTTRVTPYGYTF
cdr3_nt: TGTGCCAGCACCACCCGAGTAACCCCCTATGGCTACACCTTC

clone_size: .
v_call: TRBV5-1
j_call: TRBJ1-3
d_call: .
cdr3_aa: CASSLYRGYSGNTIYF
cdr3_nt: TGCGCCAGCAGCTTGTATAGGGGTTACTCTGGAAACACCATATATTTT

clone_size: once
v_call: TRBV4-1
j_call: TRBJ1-6
d_call: .
cdr3_aa: CASSLTSSSYNSPLHF
cdr3_nt: TGCGCCAGCAGCCTGACATCGAGCTCCTATAATTCACCCCTCCACTTT

clone_size: .
v_call: TRBV7-6
j_call: TRBJ2-7
d_call: .
cdr3_aa: CASSSPEAPYEQYF
cdr3_nt: TGTGCCAGCAGCTCCCCGGAGGCCCCCTACGAGCAGTACTTC

clone_size: .
v_call: TRBV5-1
j_call: TRBJ2-1
d_call: TRBD1
cdr3_aa: CASSLAKLTGGYYNEQFF
cdr3_nt: TGCGCCAGCAGCTTGGCCAAATTAACAGGGGGCTATTACAATGAGCAGTTCTTC

clone_size: .
v_call: TRBV5-4
j_call: TRBJ2-5
d_call: .
cdr3_aa: CASSLPRMQETQYF
cdr3_nt: TGTGCCAGCAGCTTGCCCAGAATGCAAGAGACCCAGTACTTC

clone_size: .
v_call: TRBV11-2
j_call: TRBJ2-3
d_call: .
cdr3_aa: CASSSRQPGTDTQYF
cdr3_nt: TGTGCCAGCAGCTCCCGACAGCCGGGGACAGATACGCAGTATTTT

clone_size: .
v_call: TRBV4-1
j_call: TRBJ2-1
d_call: .
cdr3_aa: CASSQDPGTLAYNEQFF
cdr3_nt: TGCGCCAGCAGCCAAGACCCCGGGACCTTAGCGTACAATGAGCAGTTCTTC

clone_size: .
v_call: TRBV10-3
j_call: TRBJ2-5
d_call: .
cdr3_aa: CAISESRDRLQETQYF
cdr3_nt: TGTGCCATCAGTGAGTCGAGAGACAGGCTACAAGAGACCCAGTACTTC

clone_size: once
v_call: TRBV6-5
j_call: TRBJ2-7
d_call: TRBD2
cdr3_aa: CASRVAGGPSYEQYF
cdr3_nt: TGTGCCAGCAGAGTAGCGGGAGGGCCATCCTACGAGCAGTACTTC

clone_size: .
v_call: TRBV2
j_call: TRBJ1-6
d_call: .
cdr3_aa: CASSEFQPGVPLHF
cdr3_nt: TGTGCCAGCAGTGAATTCCAGCCGGGGGTACCCCTCCACTTT

clone_size: .
v_call: TRBV18
j_call: TRBJ2-5
d_call: .
cdr3_aa: CASSPPSRTQETQYF
cdr3_nt: TGTGCCAGCTCACCACCGTCCAGGACTCAAGAGACCCAGTACTTC

clone_size: .
v_call: TRBV15
j_call: TRBJ1-4
d_call: .
cdr3_aa: CATSSERSTTNEKLFF
cdr3_nt: TGTGCCACCAGCAGTGAACGATCGACAACTAATGAAAAACTGTTTTTT

clone_size: .
v_call: TRBV4-1
j_call: TRBJ2-5
d_call: .
cdr3_aa: CASSQDNTAVREETQYF
cdr3_nt: TGCGCCAGCAGCCAAGATAATACGGCAGTTAGGGAAGAGACCCAGTACTTC

clone_size: .
v_call: TRBV19
j_call: TRBJ2-2
d_call: TRBD2
cdr3_aa: CASRPAGVSGGELFF
cdr3_nt: TGTGCCAGCCGCCCGGCGGGGGTGAGTGGCGGGGAGCTGTTTTTT

clone_size: .
v_call: TRBV10-1
j_call: TRBJ2-3
d_call: TRBD2
cdr3_aa: CASSGAGGSMDTQYF
cdr3_nt: TGCGCCAGCAGTGGAGCGGGAGGGTCAATGGATACGCAGTATTTT

clone_size: .
v_call: TRBV7-2
j_call: TRBJ2-7
d_call: .
cdr3_aa: CASRPEQYF
cdr3_nt: TGTGCCAGCAGGCCGGAGCAGTACTTC

clone_size: .
v_call: TRBV28
j_call: TRBJ1-3
d_call: .
cdr3_aa: CASSGGTASGNTIYF
cdr3_nt: TGTGCCAGCAGCGGGGGGACTGCCTCTGGAAACACCATATATTTT

clone_size: .
v_call: TRBV10-1
j_call: TRBJ2-1
d_call: TRBD2
cdr3_aa: CASSGPPGTSGRGPSYNEQFF
cdr3_nt: TGCGCCAGCAGTGGCCCCCCCGGGACTAGCGGGAGGGGTCCCTCCTACAATGAGCAGTTCTTC

clone_size: .
v_call: TRBV11-2
j_call: TRBJ1-1
d_call: .
cdr3_aa: CASSSIGVTEAFF
cdr3_nt: TGTGCCAGCAGCTCCATAGGGGTAACTGAAGCTTTCTTT

clone_size: .
v_call: TRBV11-3
j_call: TRBJ2-2
d_call: TRBD2
cdr3_aa: CASSPQLGGAGELFF
cdr3_nt: TGTGCCAGCAGCCCGCAGTTGGGAGGGGCCGGGGAGCTGTTTTTT

clone_size: .
v_call: TRBV5-4
j_call: TRBJ2-6
d_call: .
cdr3_aa: CASSSGWVSSGANVLTF
cdr3_nt: TGTGCCAGCAGTTCGGGTTGGGTTTCCTCTGGGGCCAACGTCCTGACTTTC

clone_size: .
v_call: TRBV7-8
j_call: TRBJ1-1
d_call: .
cdr3_aa: CASSLDEVRATEAFF
cdr3_nt: TGTGCCAGCAGCTTAGATGAGGTCCGGGCCACTGAAGCTTTCTTT

clone_size: .
v_call: TRBV7-9
j_call: TRBJ2-5
d_call: TRBD2
cdr3_aa: CASSSWQTSLQETQYF
cdr3_nt: TGTGCCAGCAGCTCGTGGCAGACTAGCTTACAAGAGACCCAGTACTTC